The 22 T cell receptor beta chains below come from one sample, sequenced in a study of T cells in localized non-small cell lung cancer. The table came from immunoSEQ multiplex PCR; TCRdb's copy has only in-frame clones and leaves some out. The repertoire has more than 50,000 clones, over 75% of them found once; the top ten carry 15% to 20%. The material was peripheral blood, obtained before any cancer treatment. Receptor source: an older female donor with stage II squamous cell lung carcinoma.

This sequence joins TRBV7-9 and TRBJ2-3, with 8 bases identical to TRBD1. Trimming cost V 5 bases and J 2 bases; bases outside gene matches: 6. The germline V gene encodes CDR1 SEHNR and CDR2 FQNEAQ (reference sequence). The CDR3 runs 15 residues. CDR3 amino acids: CASSLRTGSTDTQYF. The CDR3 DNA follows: TGTGCCAGCAGCCTCCGGACAGGGTCCACAGATACGCAGTATTTT.

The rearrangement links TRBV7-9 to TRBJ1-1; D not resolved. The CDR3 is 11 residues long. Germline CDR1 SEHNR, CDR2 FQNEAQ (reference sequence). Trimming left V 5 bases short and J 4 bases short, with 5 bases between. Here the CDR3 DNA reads TGTGCCAGCAGCCCGGCCACTGAAGCTTTCTTT. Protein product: CASSPATEAFF.

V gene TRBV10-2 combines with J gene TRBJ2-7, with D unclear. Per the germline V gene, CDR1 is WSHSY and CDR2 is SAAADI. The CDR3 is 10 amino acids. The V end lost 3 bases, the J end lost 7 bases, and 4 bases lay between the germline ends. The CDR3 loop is CASSDNEQYF. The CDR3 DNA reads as TGCGCCAGCAGTGATAATGAGCAGTACTTC.

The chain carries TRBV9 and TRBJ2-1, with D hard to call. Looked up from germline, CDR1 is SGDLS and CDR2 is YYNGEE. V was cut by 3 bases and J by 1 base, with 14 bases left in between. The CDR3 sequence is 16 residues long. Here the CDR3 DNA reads TGTGCCAGCAGCGCGCGGACGCCGACTTCCTACAATGAGCAGTTCTTC. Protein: CASSARTPTSYNEQFF.

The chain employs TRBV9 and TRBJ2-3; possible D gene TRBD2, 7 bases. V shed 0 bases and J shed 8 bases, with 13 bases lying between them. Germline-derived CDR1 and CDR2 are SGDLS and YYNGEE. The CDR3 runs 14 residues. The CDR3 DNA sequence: TGTGCCAGCAGCGTAGAGGGGGGGCCGGTTACGCAGTATTTT. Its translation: CASSVEGGPVTQYF.

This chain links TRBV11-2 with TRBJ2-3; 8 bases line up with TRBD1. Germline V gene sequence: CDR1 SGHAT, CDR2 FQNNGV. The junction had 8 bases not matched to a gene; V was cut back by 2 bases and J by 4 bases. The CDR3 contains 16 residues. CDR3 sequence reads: CASSLTDRVGSDTQYF. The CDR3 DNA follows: TGTGCCAGCAGCTTAACGGACAGGGTCGGGTCAGATACGCAGTATTTT. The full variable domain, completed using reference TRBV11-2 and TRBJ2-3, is EAGVAQSPRYKIIEKRQSVAFWCNPISGHATLYWYQQILGQGPKLLIQFQNNGVVDDSQLPKDRFSAERLKGVDSTLKIQPAKLEDSAVYLCASSLTDRVGSDTQYFGPGTRLTVL.

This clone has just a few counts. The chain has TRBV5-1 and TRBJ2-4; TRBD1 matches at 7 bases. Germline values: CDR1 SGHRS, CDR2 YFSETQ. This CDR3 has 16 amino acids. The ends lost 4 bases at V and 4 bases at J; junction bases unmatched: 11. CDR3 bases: TGCGCCAGCAGCAGGGGGCCCTTTGAACATAAAAACATTCAGTACTTC. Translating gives CASSRGPFEHKNIQYF.

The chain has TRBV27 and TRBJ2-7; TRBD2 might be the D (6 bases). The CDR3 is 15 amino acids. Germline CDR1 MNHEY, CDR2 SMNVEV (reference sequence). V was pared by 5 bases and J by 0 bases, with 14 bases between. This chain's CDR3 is CASSPGDGNSYEQYF. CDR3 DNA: TGTGCCAGCAGTCCGGGGGACGGAAACTCCTACGAGCAGTACTTC.

The CDR3 is CASSVGAELAKNIQYF. In nucleotides, the CDR3 is TGTGCCAGCAGCGTAGGGGCAGAGTTAGCCAAAAACATTCAGTACTTC. V is TRBV9 and J is TRBJ2-4; D unclear. Germline assignment: CDR1 SGDLS and CDR2 YYNGEE. Trimming took off 0 bases at V and 0 bases at J, with 10 bases between the two ends. The CDR3 is 16 amino acids. Full variable domain (rest looked up from reference TRBV9 and TRBJ2-4): DSGVTQTPKHLITATGQRVTLRCSPRSGDLSVYWYQQSLDQGLQFLIQYYNGEERAKGNILERFSAQQFPDLHSELNLSSLELGDSALYFCASSVGAELAKNIQYFGAGTRLSVL.

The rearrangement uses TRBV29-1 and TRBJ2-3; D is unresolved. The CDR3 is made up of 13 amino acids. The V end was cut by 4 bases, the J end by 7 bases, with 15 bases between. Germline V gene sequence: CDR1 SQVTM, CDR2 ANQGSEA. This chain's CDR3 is CSVGGYPTYTQYF. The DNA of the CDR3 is TGCAGCGTTGGAGGTTATCCGACATATACGCAGTATTTT.

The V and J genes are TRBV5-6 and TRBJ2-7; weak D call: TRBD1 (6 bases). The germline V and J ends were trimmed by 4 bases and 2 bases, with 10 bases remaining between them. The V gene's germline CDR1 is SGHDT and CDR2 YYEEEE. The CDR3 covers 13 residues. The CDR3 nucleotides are TGTGCCAGCAGCCCCTGGACAGCCTACGAGCAGTACTTC. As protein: CASSPWTAYEQYF.

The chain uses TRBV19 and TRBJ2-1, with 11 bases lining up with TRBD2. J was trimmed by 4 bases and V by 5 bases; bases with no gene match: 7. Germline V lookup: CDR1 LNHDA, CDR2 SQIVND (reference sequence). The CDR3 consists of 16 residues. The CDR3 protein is CASSVRSGGGYNEQFF. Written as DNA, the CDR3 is TGTGCCAGTAGTGTGCGTAGCGGGGGGGGTTACAATGAGCAGTTCTTC.

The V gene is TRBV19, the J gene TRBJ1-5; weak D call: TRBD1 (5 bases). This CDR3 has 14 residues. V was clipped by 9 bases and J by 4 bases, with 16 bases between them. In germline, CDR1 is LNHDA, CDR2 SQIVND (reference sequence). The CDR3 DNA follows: TGTGCCAGCAACAGCGGGGGAGGGAATCAGCCCCAGCATTTT. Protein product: CASNSGGGNQPQHF.

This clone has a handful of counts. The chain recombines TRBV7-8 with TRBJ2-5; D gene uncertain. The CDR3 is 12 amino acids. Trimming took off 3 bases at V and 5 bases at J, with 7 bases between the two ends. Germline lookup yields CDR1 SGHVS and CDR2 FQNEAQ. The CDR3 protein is CASSFNRETQYF. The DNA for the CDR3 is TGTGCCAGCAGCTTTAATAGGGAGACCCAGTACTTC.

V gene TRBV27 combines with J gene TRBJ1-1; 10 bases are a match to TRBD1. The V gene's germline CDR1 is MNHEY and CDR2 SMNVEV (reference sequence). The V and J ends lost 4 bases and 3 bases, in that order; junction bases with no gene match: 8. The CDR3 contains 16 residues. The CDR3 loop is CASSSRQGAGDTEAFF. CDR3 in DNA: TGTGCCAGCAGTTCCCGACAGGGGGCAGGGGACACTGAAGCTTTCTTT.

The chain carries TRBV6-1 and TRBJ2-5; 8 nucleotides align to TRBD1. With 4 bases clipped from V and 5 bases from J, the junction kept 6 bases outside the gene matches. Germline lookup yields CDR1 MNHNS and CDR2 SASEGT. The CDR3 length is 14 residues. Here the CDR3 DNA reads TGTGCCAGCAGTGTAGCAGGGGGCTGGGAGACCCAGTACTTC. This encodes CASSVAGGWETQYF.

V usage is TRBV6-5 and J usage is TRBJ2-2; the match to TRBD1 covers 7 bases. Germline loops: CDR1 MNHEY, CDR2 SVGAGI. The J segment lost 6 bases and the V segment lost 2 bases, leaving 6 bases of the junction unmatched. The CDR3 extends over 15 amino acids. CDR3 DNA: TGTGCCAGCAGTTACACAAACAGGGGCTCCGGGGAGCTGTTTTTT. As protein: CASSYTNRGSGELFF.

The CDR3 protein is CASSHRGENGYTF. In nucleotides, the CDR3 is TGTGCCAGCAGCCATAGAGGGGAAAATGGCTACACCTTC. V usage is TRBV5-4 and J usage is TRBJ1-2, with a possible D match to TRBD1 (5 bases). This CDR3 has 13 amino acids. The germline V gene encodes CDR1 SGHNT and CDR2 YYREEE (reference sequence). Trimming stripped 4 bases from V and 6 bases from J, with 13 bases between.

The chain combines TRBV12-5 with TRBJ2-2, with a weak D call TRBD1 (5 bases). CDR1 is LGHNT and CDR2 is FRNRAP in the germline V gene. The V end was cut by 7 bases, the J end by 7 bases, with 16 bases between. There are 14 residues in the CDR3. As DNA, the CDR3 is TGTGCTAGTGCCATGGGGCAGGGTAACGGGGAGCTGTTTTTT. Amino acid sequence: CASAMGQGNGELFF.

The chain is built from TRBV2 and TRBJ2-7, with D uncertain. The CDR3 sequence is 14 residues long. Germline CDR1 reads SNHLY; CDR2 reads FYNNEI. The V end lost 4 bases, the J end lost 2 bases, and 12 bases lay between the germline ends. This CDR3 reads CASSGGPPAYEQYF. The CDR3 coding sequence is TGTGCCAGCAGTGGAGGACCTCCCGCCTACGAGCAGTACTTC.

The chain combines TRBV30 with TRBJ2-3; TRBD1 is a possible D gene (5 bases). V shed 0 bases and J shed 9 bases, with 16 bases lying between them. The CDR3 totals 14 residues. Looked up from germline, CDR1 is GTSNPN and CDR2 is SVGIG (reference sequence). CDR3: CAWSVLGPVVTQYF. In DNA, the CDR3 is TGTGCCTGGAGTGTTCTGGGGCCCGTGGTGACGCAGTATTTT.

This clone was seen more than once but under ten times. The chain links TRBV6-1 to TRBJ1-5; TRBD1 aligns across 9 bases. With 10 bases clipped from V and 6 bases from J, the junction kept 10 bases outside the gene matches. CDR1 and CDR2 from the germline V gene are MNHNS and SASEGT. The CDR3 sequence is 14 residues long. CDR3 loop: CATFETGGGQPQHF. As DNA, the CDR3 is TGTGCCACTTTTGAAACAGGGGGCGGTCAGCCCCAGCATTTT.